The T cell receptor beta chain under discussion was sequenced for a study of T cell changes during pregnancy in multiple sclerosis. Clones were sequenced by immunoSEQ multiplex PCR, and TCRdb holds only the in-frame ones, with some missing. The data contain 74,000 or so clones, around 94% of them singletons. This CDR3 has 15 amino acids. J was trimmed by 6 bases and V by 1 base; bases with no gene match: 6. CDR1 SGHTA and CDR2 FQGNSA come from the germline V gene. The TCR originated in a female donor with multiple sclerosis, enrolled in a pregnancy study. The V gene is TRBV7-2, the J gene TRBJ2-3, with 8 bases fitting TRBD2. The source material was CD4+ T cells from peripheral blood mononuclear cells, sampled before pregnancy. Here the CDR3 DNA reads TGTGCCAGCAGCTTAGACGGGAGGGGAGGGGATACGCAGTATTTT. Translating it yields CASSLDGRGGDTQYF. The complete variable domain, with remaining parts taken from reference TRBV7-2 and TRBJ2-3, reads GAGVSQSPSNKVTEKGKDVELRCDPISGHTALYWYRQSLGQGLEFLIYFQGNSAPDKSGLPSDRFSAERTGGSVSTLTIQRTQQEDSAVYLCASSLDGRGGDTQYFGPGTRLTVL.